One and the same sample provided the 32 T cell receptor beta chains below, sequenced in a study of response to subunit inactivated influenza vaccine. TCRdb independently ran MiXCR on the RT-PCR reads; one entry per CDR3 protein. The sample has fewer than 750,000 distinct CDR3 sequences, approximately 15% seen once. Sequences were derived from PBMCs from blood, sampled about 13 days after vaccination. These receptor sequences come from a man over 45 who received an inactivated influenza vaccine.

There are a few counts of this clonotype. Here the CDR3 reads CASSQRLAGALSTDTQYF. The DNA of the CDR3 is TGTGCCAGCAGCCAAAGACTAGCGGGGGCCCTGAGCACAGATACGCAGTATTTT. V is TRBV11-2 and J is TRBJ2-3; 12 nucleotides line up with TRBD2. The CDR3 sequence is 18 residues long. Germline V lookup: CDR1 SGHAT, CDR2 FQNNGV. V lost 5 bases and J lost 0; bases outside the gene matches: 9.

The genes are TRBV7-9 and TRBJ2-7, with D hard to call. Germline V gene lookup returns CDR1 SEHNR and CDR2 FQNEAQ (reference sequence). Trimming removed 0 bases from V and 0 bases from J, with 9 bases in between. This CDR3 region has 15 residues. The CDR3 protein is CASSLAGKPSYEQYF. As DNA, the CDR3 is TGTGCCAGCAGCTTAGCGGGTAAGCCCTCCTACGAGCAGTACTTC.

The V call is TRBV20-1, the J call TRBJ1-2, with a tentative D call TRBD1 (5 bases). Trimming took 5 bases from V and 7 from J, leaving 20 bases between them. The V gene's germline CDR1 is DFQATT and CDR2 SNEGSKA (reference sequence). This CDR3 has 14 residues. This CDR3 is CSAPSAQGGFGYTF. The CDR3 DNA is TGCAGTGCTCCCTCGGCTCAGGGAGGTTTTGGCTACACCTTC.

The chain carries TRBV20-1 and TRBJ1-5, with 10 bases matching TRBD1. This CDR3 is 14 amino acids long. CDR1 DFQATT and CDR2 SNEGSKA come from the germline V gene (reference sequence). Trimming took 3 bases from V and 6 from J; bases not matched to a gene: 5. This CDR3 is CSARDRGFAQPQHF. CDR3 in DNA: TGCAGTGCTAGGGACAGGGGGTTCGCTCAGCCCCAGCATTTT.

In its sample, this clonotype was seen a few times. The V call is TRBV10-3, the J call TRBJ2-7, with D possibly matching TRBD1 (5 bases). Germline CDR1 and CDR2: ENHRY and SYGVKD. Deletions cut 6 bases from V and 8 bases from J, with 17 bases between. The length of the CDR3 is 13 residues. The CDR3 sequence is CAISDSNSRQQYF. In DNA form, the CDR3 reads TGTGCCATCAGCGACAGTAACAGTCGTCAGCAGTACTTC.

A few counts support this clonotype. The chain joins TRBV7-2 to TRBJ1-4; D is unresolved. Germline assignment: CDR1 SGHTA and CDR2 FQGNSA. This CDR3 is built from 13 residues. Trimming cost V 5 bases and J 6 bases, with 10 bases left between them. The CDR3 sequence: CASSVTDYEKLFF. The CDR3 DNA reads TGTGCCAGCAGCGTAACGGACTATGAAAAACTGTTTTTT.

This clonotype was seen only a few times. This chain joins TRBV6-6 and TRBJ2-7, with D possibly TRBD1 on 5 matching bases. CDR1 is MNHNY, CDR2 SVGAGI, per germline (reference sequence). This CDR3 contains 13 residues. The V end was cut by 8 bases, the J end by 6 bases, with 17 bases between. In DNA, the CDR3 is TGTGCCAGCGGACATAAGCCAACCTCCGAGCAGTACTTC. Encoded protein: CASGHKPTSEQYF.

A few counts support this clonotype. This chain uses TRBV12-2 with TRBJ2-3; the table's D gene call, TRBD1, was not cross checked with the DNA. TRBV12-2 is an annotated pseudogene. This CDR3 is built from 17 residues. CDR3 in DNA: TGTGCAAGTCGTCCAAATGCTACAGGGGGGAGAGGAGATACGCAGTATTTT. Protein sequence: CASRPNATGGRGDTQYF.

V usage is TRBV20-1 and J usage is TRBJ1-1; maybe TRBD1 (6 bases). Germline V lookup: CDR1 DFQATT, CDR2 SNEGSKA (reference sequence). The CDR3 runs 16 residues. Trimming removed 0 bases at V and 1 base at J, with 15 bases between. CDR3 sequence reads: CSAREGFGRGNTEAFF. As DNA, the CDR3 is TGCAGTGCTAGAGAGGGGTTCGGCAGGGGGAACACTGAAGCTTTCTTT.

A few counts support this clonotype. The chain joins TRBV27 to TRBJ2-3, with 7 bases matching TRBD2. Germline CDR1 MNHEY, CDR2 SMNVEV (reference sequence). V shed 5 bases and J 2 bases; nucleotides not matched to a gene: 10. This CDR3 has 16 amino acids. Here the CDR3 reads CASSTLSGKLTDTQYF. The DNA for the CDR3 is TGTGCCAGCAGTACCCTCAGCGGGAAGCTCACAGATACGCAGTATTTT.

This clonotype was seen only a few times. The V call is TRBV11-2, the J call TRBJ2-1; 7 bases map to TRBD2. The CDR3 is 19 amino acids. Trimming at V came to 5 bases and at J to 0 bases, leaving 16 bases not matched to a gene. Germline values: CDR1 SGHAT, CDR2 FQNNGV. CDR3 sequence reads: CASSPGERDFESSYNEQFF. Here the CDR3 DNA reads TGTGCCAGCAGCCCCGGCGAGCGGGACTTTGAGAGCTCCTACAATGAGCAGTTCTTC.

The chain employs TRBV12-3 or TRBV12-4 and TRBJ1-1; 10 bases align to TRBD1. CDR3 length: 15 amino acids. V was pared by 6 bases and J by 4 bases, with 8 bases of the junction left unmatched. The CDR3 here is CASSQRTGGPTEAFF. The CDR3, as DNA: TGTGCCAGCAGCCAAAGGACAGGGGGGCCCACTGAAGCTTTCTTT.

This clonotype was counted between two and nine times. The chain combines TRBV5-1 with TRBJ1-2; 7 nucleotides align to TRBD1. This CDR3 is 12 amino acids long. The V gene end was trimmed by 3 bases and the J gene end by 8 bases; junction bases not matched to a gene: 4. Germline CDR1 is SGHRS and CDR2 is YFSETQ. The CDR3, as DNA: TGCGCCAGCAGCTACCAGGGGGGAGGCTACACCTTC. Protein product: CASSYQGGGYTF.

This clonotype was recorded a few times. The CDR3 DNA reads TGCAGTGCTAGCGGGAGCACCTACGAGCAGTACTTC. Its translation is CSASGSTYEQYF. The chain employs TRBV20-1 and TRBJ2-7; D is possibly TRBD2 (6 bases). The germline V and J ends were trimmed by 3 bases and 2 bases, with 8 bases remaining between them. Per germline, CDR1 DFQATT and CDR2 SNEGSKA (reference sequence). This CDR3 region has 12 residues.

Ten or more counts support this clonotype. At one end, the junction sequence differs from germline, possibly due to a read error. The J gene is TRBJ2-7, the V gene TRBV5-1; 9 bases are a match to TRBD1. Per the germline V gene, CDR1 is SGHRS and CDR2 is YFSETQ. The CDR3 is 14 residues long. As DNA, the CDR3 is TGTGCCAGCAGCTCCGGGACAGGGACCTACGAGCAGTACTTC. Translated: CASSSGTGTYEQYF.

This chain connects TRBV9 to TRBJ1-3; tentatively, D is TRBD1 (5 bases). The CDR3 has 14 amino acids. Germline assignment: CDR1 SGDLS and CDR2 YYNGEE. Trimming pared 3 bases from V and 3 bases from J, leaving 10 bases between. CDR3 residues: CASSGGSDGNTIYF. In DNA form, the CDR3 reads TGTGCCAGCAGCGGGGGCTCCGATGGAAACACCATATATTTT.

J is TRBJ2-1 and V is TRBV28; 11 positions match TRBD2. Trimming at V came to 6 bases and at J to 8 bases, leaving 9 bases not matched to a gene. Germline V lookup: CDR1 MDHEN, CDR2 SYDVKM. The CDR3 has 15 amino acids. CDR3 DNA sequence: TGTGCCAGCAGAGCTAGCGGGAGGCCTAGCGATGAGCAGTTCTTC. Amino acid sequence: CASRASGRPSDEQFF.

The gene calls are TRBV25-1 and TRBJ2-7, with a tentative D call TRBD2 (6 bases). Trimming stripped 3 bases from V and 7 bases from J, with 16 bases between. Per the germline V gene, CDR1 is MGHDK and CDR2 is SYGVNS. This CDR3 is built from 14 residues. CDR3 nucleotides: TGTGCCAGCAGTGAGCGACTAGTAACCGGGGAGCAGTACTTC. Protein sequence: CASSERLVTGEQYF.

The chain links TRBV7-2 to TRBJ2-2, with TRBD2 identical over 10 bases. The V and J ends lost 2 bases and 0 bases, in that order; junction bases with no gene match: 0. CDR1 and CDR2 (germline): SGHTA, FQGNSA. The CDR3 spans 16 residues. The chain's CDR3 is CASSLLAGANTGELFF. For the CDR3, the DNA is TGTGCCAGCAGCTTACTAGCGGGGGCGAACACCGGGGAGCTGTTTTTT.

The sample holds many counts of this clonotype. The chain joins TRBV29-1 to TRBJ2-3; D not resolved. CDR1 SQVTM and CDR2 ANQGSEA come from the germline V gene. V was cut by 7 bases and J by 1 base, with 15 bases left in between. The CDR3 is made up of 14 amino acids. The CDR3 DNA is TGCAGCGCCGAGTTCCCGGCAGGCACAGATACGCAGTATTTT. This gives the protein CSAEFPAGTDTQYF.

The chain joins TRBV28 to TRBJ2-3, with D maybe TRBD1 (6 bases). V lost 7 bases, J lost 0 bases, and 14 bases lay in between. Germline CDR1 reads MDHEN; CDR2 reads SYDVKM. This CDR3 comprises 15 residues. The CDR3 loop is CASTTGHQSTDTQYF. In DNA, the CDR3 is TGTGCCAGCACCACGGGACACCAGAGCACAGATACGCAGTATTTT.

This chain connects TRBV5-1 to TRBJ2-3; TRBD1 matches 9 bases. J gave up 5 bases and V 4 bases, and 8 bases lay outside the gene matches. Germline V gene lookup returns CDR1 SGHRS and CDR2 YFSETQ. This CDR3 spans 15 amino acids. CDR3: CASSLGQGRRDTQYF. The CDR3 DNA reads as TGCGCCAGCAGCCTCGGACAGGGGCGTAGAGATACGCAGTATTTT. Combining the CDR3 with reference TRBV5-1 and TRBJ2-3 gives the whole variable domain KAGVTQTPRYLIKTRGQQVTLSCSPISGHRSVSWYQQTPGQGLQFLFEYFSETQRNKGNFPGRFSGRQFSNSRSEMNVSTLELGDSALYLCASSLGQGRRDTQYFGPGTRLTVL.

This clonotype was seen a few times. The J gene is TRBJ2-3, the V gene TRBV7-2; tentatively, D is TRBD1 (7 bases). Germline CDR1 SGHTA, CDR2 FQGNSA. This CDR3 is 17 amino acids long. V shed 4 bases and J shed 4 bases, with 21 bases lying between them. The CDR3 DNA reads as TGTGCCAGCAGCTCCCAGCTGACAGGGAGGTTCGCAGATACGCAGTATTTT. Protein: CASSSQLTGRFADTQYF.

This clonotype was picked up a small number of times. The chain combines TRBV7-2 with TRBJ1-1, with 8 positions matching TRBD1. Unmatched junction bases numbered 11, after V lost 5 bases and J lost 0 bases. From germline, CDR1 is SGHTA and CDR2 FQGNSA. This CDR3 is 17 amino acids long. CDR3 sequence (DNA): TGTGCCAGCAGCCCCGGGAACAGGGGGTGGGTGAACACTGAAGCTTTCTTT. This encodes CASSPGNRGWVNTEAFF. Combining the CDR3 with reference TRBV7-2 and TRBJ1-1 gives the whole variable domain GAGVSQSPSNKVTEKGKDVELRCDPISGHTALYWYRQSLGQGLEFLIYFQGNSAPDKSGLPSDRFSAERTGGSVSTLTIQRTQQEDSAVYLCASSPGNRGWVNTEAFFGQGTRLTVV.

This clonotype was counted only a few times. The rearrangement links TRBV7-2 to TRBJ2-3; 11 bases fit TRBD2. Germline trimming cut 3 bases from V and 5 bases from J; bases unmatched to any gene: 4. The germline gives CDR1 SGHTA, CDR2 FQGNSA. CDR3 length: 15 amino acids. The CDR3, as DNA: TGTGCCAGCAGCTTCCGACTAGCGGGAAAAGATACGCAGTATTTT. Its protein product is CASSFRLAGKDTQYF.

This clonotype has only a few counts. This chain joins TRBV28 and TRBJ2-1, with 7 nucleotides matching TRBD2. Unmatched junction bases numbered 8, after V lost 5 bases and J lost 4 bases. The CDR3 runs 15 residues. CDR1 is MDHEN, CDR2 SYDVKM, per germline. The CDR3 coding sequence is TGTGCCAGCAGTGCCGTTGGGACTACATACAATGAGCAGTTCTTC. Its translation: CASSAVGTTYNEQFF.

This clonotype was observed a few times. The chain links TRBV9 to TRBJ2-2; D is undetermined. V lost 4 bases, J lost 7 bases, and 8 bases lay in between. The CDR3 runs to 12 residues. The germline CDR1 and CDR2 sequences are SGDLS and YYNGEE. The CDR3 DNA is TGTGCCAGCAGCCCCTTAAGCGGGGAGCTGTTTTTT. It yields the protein CASSPLSGELFF.

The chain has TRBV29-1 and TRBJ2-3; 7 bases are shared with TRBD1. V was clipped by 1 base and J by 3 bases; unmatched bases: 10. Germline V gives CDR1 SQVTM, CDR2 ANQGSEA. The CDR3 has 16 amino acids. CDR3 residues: CSVEAPRAGGTDTQYF. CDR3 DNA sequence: TGCAGCGTTGAAGCTCCGCGGGCAGGGGGAACAGATACGCAGTATTTT.

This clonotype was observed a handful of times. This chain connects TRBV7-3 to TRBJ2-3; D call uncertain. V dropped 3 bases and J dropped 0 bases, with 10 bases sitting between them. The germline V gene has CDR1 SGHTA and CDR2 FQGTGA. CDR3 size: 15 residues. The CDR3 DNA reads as TGTGCCAGCAGCTTCATGGGGTTAAGCACAGATACGCAGTATTTT. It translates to CASSFMGLSTDTQYF.

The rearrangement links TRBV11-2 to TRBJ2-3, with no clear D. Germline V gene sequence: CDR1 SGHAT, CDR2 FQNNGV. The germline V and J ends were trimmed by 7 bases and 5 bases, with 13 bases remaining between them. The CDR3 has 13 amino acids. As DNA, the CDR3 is TGTGCCAGCACCCCAATGGGGAAAGATACGCAGTATTTT. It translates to CASTPMGKDTQYF.

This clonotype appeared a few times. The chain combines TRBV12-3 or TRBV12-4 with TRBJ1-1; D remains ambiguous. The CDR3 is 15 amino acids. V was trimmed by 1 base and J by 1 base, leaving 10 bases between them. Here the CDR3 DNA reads TGTGCCAGCAGTTTAGGGCCCTCCGGGAACACTGAAGCTTTCTTT. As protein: CASSLGPSGNTEAFF.

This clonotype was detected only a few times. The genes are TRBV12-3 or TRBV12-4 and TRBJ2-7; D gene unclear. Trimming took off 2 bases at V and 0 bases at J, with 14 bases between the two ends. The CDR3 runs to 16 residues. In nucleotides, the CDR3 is TGTGCCAGCAGTTTAATAAGGGTCAACATCTCCTACGAGCAGTACTTC. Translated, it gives CASSLIRVNISYEQYF.